Detailed here is one T cell receptor beta chain. With 3 bases clipped from V and 6 bases from J, the junction kept 13 bases outside the gene matches. Germline values: CDR1 DFQATT, CDR2 SNEGSKA (reference sequence). This CDR3 is built from 16 residues. Methods used by the authors: Amplification of reference gene primers was used by the study to estimate nucleated cell counts. Clones were sequenced by immunoSEQ multiplex PCR, and TCRdb holds only the in-frame ones, with some missing. D and trimming were read from the DNA, whereas the V and J calls and clone size are those reported in that table. The repertoire includes under 150,000 clones, 85% to 90% of them detected once, and over 1.5% sits in the top ten. These data originate in a study of blood T cell repertoires in COVID-19. Across the whole study: Material from acute and convalescent COVID-19 was sourced from the United States, Italy and Spain. Sources were T cells, B-cell-depleted T cells, or PBMCs; the material itself was cDNA or gDNA.

The receptor comes from a human donor in a cohort sampled during active COVID-19. Sequencing was carried out using peripheral blood. The chain carries TRBV20-1 and TRBJ2-3; 9 bases map to TRBD2. CDR3 amino acids: CSASGLIAGVSDTQYF. The CDR3 DNA reads as TGCAGTGCTAGTGGCTTAATAGCGGGAGTGTCGGATACGCAGTATTTT.